This is a list of T cell receptor beta chains from one sample in a study of blood T cell repertoires in COVID-19. Data came from immunoSEQ multiplex PCR; TCRdb stores just in-frame clones and leaves some out. This sample carries tens of thousands of clones, around 82% of them seen once, and the ten largest clones take 25% to 30%. Material for sequencing was peripheral blood. These receptors originate from a human donor in a cohort sampled during active COVID-19. The CDR3 runs from the conserved cysteine through the conserved F or W. A D gene is named only where the DNA matches it firmly. The size field is filled for only some rows; it gives once, few, many or a size class.

CDR3nt,CDR3aa,v_gene,d_gene,abundance,j_gene
TGTGCTACTCAGCGGGGGCCGGGAGAGAGATGGCACTTC,CATQRGPGERWHF,TRBV5-4,TRBD2,-,TRBJ2-5
TGTGCCAGCAGCTTAGTAATTCGGGGGTCCCGATGCAATGAGCAGTTCTTC,CASSLVIRGSRCNEQFF,TRBV7-4,-,-,TRBJ2-1
TGTGCCAGCAGCCAAGATAACTCTGGAAACACCATATATTTT,CASSQDNSGNTIYF,TRBV3-1/TRBV3-2,-,-,TRBJ1-3
TGCGCCAGCAGCTTGACTAGCGGACCCTACGAGCAGTACTTC,CASSLTSGPYEQYF,TRBV5-1,TRBD2,-,TRBJ2-7
TGTGCCAGCAGCCACCCCGACAGGGAAGATGGCTACACCTTC,CASSHPDREDGYTF,TRBV4-2,TRBD1,-,TRBJ1-2
TGTGCCAGCACCGGACAGGGGGAGAACATTCAGTACTTC,CASTGQGENIQYF,TRBV7-9,TRBD1,-,TRBJ2-4
TGTGCCAGCAGCGGGGGGACAGGGGGCTACGAGCAGTACTTC,CASSGGTGGYEQYF,TRBV13,TRBD1,-,TRBJ2-7
TGTGCCAGCAGCCTGGGGGGGTCCGGGGAGCTGTTTTTT,CASSLGGSGELFF,TRBV14,TRBD2,few,TRBJ2-2
TGTGCCAGTAGTATGAGGAGGGGATCCTCCTACGAGCAGTACTTC,CASSMRRGSSYEQYF,TRBV19,-,-,TRBJ2-7
TGTGCCAGCAGCTTAGAAAACGGAGTGGGCTATGGCTACACCTTC,CASSLENGVGYGYTF,TRBV11-2,-,-,TRBJ1-2
TGTGCCAGCAGCTACATGGCGGATCAGCCCCAGCATTTT,CASSYMADQPQHF,TRBV7-6,-,-,TRBJ1-5
TGCGCCAGCAGGGGGCGACTAGGCCACCAAGAGACCCAGTACTTC,CASRGRLGHQETQYF,TRBV10-2,-,-,TRBJ2-5
TGTGCCAGCAGTTACTCGTCCAGGTCCAGGGACTACGAGCAGTACTTC,CASSYSSRSRDYEQYF,TRBV6-6,-,few,TRBJ2-7
TGTGCCAGCAGGTCTACAGGGGCAGATACGCAGTATTTT,CASRSTGADTQYF,TRBV6-5,TRBD1,-,TRBJ2-3
TGTGCCAGCTCACCAAGGAGTTCTAGCACAGATACGCAGTATTTT,CASSPRSSSTDTQYF,TRBV18,-,-,TRBJ2-3
TGTGCCAGCAGTCGGGGGGACAGCTTTAATCAGCCCCAGCATTTT,CASSRGDSFNQPQHF,TRBV6-6,TRBD1,-,TRBJ1-5
TGCGCCAGCAGCTTAGCGGGGGGATCAGATACGCAGTATTTT,CASSLAGGSDTQYF,TRBV5-1,TRBD2,-,TRBJ2-3
TGTGCCAGCAGCGCCCGGGACAAGAATTCACCCCTCCACTTT,CASSARDKNSPLHF,TRBV9,-,-,TRBJ1-6
TGTGCCAGCAGCTTCTCAGGGGTCTATGGCTACACCTTC,CASSFSGVYGYTF,TRBV5-6,-,-,TRBJ1-2
TGTGCCAGCAGTTCCCCGGCGACTAGCTACTACGAGCAGTACTTC,CASSSPATSYYEQYF,TRBV28,TRBD2,few,TRBJ2-7
TGTGCCAGCAGCGTAGCTGGGGCAGGGGGCCTCCAAGAGACCCAGTACTTC,CASSVAGAGGLQETQYF,TRBV9,TRBD1,-,TRBJ2-5
TGTGCCTGGACCAGTAGATGCCGACAGGGGTTTCTATACGAGCAGTACTTC,CAWTSRCRQGFLYEQYF,TRBV30,TRBD1,-,TRBJ2-7
TGTGCCAGCAGCTTACGACAGCCCACCGCCTACGAGCAGTACTTC,CASSLRQPTAYEQYF,TRBV4-2,-,-,TRBJ2-7
TGTGCCAACCGACAGGGGGCGTCCGGGGAGCTGTTTTTT,CANRQGASGELFF,TRBV2,TRBD1,once,TRBJ2-2
TGTGCCAGCAGTCATGGGACAGCCCTCTGGAGTCCAACGCAGTATTTT,CASSHGTALWSPTQYF,TRBV27,TRBD1,-,TRBJ2-3
TGTGCCAGCAGCCAGTACGGGACTAGCGGGACCTACGAGCAGTACTTC,CASSQYGTSGTYEQYF,TRBV3-1/TRBV3-2,TRBD2,once,TRBJ2-7
TGTGCCAGCAGCCCACAGGGGTTCTCTGCCAATGAGCAGTTCTTC,CASSPQGFSANEQFF,TRBV7-9,TRBD1,few,TRBJ2-1
TGTGCCAGCAGCCGCGTTAGGGGGACGACGGACTCTGGAAACACCATATATTTT,CASSRVRGTTDSGNTIYF,TRBV11-2,-,few,TRBJ1-3
TGTGCCAGCAGTTTCGAGCGGGGGGGAGTAGAGACCCAGTACTTC,CASSFERGGVETQYF,TRBV28,TRBD2,-,TRBJ2-5
TGCAGCGCCGGACCGGACAGGTTGGGGGGAGAGACCCAGTACTTC,CSAGPDRLGGETQYF,TRBV29-1,-,-,TRBJ2-5
TGTGCCAGCAGCCTCCTGGCGGGTTTCGATGAGCAGTTCTTC,CASSLLAGFDEQFF,TRBV3-1/TRBV3-2,-,few,TRBJ2-1
TGTGCCGTCCAGGGGGACAGTACCTACGAGCAGTACTTC,CAVQGDSTYEQYF,TRBV27,TRBD1,-,TRBJ2-7